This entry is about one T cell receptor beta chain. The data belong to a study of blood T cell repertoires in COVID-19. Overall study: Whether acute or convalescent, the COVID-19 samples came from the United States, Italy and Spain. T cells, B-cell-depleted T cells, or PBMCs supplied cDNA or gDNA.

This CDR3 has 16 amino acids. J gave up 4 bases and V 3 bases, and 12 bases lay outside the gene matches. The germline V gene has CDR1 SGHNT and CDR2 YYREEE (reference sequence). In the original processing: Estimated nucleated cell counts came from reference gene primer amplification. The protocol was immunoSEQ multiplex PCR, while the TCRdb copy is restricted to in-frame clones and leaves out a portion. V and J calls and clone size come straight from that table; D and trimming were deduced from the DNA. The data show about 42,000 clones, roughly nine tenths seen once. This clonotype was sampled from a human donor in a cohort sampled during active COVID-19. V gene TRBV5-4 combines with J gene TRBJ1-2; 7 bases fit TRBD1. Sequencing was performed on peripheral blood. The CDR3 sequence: CASSSYRGPKSYGYTF. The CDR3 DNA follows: TGTGCCAGCAGCTCGTACAGGGGCCCCAAGTCCTATGGCTACACCTTC.